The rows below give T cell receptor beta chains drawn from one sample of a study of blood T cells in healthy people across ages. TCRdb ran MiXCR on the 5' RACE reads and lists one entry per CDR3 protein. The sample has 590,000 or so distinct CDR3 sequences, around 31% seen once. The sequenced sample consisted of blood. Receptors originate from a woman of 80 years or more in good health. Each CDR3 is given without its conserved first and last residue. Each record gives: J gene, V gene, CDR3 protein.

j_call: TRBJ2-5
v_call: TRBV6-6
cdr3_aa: ASSLGLAGGENEQY

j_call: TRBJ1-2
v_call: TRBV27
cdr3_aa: ASSFEGNYGYT

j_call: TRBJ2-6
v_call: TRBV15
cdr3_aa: ATSRDRASGANVRT

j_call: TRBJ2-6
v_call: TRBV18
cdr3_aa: VCSSTPPGANVLT

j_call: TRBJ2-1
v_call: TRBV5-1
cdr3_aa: ASSLPGSSYNEQF

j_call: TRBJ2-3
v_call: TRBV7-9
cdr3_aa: ASSLSGQELTDTQY

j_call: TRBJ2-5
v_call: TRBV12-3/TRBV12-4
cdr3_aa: ASSFVGETQY

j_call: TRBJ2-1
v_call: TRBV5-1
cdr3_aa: ASSLGRLAGINEQF

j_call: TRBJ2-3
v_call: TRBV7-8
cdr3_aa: ASSLGTSGYTDTQY

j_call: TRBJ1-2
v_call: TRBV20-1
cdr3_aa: SARAGHGYT

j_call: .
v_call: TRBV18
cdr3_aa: ASSQGNYEQY

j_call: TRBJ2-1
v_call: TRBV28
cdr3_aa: ASSPLLAGGRNEQF

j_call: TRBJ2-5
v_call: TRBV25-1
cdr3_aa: ASSELRVEETQY

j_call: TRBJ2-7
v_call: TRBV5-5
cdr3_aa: ASSLRQSYEQQ

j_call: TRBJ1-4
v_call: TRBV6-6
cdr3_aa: ASSPPGTTNEKLF

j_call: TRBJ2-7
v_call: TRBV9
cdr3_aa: ASSAGTVSYEQC

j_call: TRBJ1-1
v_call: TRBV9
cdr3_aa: ASSGELFQGGTEAF

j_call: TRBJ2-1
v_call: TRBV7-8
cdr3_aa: ASRLLAAYNEQF

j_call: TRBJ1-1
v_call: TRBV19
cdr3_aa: ASSIVSRGNTEAF

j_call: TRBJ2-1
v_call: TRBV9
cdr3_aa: ASSVADRQMGEQF

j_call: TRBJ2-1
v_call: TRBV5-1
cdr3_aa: ASSGVAGNNEQF

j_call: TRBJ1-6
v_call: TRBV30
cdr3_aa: AWTGQNNSPLH

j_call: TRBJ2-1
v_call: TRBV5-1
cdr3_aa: ASSLKQGIYNEQF

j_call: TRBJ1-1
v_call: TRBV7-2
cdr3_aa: ASSPNPNRGTSEAF

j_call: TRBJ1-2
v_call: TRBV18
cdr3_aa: ASSPSTGALANYGYT

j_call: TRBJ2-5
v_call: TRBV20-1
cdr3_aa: SAQTSGYQETQY

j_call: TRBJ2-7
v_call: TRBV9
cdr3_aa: ASSPEGGDRAYEQY

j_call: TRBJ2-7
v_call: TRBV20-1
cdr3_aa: SAPNPGQGVYEQY

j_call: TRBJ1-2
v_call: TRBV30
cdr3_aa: AWSVGRAGYT

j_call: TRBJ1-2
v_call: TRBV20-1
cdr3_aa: SATGVYGYT

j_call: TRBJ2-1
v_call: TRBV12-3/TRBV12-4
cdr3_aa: ASSSPLTASSYNEQF

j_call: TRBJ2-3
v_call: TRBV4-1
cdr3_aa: ASSPSPGSGTDTQY

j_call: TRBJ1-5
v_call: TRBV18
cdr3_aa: ASSPATGVGNQPQH

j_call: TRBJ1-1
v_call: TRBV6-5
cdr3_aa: ASSQGQEGAEAF

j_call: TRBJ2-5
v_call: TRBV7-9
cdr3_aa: ASSLGQGISKTQY

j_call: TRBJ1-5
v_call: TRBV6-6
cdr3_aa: ASSYTERGLGQPQH

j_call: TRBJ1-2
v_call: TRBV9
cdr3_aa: ASSVDPHLRAGYT

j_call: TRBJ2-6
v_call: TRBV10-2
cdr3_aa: ASRASYSGANVLT

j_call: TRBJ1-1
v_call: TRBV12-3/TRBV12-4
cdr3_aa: ASSLDHPNTEAF

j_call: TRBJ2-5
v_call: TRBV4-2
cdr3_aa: ASSQESQRGGRETQY

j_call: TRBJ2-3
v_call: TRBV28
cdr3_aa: ASSPQGPGMTDTQY

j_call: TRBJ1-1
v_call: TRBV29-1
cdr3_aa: SVSHKRGTEAF

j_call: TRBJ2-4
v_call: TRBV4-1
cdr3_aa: ASNPTGGRGNIQY

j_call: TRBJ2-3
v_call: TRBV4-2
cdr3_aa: ASSQDVGGGPTDTQY

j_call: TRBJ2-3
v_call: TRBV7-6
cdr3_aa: ASSLSGSLKY

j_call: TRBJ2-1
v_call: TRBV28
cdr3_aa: ASHNSGREVNEQF

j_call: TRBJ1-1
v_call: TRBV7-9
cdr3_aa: ASWAGGQTEAF